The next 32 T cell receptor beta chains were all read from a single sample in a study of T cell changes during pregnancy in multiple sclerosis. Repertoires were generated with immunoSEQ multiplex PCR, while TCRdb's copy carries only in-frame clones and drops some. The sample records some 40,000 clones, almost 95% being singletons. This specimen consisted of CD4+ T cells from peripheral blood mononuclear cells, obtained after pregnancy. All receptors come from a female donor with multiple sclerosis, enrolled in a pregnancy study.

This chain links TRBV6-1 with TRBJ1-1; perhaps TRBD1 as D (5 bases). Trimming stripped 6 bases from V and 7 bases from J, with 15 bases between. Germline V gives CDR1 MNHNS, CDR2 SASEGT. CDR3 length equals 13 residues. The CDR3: CASRNGGGFEAFF. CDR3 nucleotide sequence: TGTGCCAGCAGGAATGGGGGAGGGTTTGAAGCTTTCTTT.

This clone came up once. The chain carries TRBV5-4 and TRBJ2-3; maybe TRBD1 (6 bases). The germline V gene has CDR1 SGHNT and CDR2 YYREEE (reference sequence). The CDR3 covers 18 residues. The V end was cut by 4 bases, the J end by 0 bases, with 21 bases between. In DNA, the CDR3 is TGTGCCAGCAGCCCACAGGGCTCCACTCGACTTAGCACAGATACGCAGTATTTT. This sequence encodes CASSPQGSTRLSTDTQYF.

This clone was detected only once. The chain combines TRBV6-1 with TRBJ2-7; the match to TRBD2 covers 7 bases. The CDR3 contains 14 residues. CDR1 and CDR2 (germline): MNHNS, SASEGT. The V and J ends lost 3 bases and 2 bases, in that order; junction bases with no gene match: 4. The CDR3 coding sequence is TGTGCCAGCAGTGATACGGGAGGACCCTACGAGCAGTACTTC. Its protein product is CASSDTGGPYEQYF.

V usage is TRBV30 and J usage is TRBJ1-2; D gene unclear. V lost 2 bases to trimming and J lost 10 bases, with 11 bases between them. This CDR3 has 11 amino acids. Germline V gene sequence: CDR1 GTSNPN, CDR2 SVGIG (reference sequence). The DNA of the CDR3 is TGTGCCTGGAGTAATGTAGACAACTACACCTTC. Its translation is CAWSNVDNYTF.

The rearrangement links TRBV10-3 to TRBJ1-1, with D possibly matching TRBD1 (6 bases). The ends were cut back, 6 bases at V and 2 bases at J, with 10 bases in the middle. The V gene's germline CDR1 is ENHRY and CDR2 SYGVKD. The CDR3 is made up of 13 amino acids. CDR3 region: CAISWTENTEAFF. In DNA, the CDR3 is TGTGCCATCAGCTGGACAGAAAACACTGAAGCTTTCTTT.

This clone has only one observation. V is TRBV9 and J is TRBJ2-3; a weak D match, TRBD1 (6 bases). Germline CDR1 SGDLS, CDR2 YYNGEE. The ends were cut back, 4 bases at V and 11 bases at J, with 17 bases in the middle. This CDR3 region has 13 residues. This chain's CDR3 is CASSPEVGQKQYF. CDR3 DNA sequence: TGTGCCAGCAGCCCTGAAGTCGGACAGAAGCAGTATTTT. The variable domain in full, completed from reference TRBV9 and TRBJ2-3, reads DSGVTQTPKHLITATGQRVTLRCSPRSGDLSVYWYQQSLDQGLQFLIQYYNGEERAKGNILERFSAQQFPDLHSELNLSSLELGDSALYFCASSPEVGQKQYFGPGTRLTVL.

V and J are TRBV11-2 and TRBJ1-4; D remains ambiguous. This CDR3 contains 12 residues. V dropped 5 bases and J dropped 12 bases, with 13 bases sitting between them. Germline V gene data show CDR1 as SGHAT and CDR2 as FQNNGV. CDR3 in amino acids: CASSPGRGELFF. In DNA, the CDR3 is TGTGCCAGCAGCCCGGGGAGAGGAGAACTGTTTTTT.

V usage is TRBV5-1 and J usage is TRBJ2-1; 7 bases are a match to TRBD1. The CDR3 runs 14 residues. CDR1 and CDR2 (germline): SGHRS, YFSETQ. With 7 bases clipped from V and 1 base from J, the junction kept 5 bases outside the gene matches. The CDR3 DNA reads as TGCGCCAGCGGGTCAGGGGGTTCCTACAATGAGCAGTTCTTC. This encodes CASGSGGSYNEQFF.

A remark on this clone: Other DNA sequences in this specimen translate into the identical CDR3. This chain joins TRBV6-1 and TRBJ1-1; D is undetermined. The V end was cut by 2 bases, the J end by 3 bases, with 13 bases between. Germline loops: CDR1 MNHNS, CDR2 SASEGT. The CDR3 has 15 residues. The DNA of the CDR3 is TGTGCCAGCAGTGAATCGGGCGGGGTGGACACTGAAGCTTTCTTT. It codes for CASSESGGVDTEAFF.

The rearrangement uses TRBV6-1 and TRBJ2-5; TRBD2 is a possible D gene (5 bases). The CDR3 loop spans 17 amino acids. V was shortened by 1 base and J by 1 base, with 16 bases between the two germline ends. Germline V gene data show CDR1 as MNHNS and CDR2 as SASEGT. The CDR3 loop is CASSEGLGVTSQETQYF. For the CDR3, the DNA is TGTGCCAGCAGTGAAGGCCTGGGAGTAACCAGCCAAGAGACCCAGTACTTC.

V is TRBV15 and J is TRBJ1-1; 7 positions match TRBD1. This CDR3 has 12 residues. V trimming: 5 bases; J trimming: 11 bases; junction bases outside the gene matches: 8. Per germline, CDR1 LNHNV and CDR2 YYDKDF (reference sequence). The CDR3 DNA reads TGTGCCACCAGCCGCGAGGGGGCGCTCGCTTTCTTT. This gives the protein CATSREGALAFF.

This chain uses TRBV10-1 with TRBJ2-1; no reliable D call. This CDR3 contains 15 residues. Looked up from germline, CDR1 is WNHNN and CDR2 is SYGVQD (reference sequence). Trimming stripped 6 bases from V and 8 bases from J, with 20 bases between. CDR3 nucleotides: TGCGCCAGCAGCTACCGTCTAGATGGCCCCTATGAGCAGTTCTTC. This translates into CASSYRLDGPYEQFF.

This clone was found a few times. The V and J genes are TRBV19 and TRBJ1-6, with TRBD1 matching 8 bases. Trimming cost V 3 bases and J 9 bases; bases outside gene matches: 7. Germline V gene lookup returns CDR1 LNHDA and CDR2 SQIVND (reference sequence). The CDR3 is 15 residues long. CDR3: CASSIRPRGLSPLHF. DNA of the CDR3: TGTGCCAGTAGTATTCGGCCCAGGGGGCTTTCACCCCTCCACTTT.

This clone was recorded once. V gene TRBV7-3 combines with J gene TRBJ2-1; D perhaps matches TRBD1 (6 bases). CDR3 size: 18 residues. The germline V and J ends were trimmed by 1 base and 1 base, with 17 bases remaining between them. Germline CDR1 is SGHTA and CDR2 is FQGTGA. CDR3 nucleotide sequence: TGTGCCAGCAGCTTAATAGGGAAGGGCAGGGGTTCCTACAATGAGCAGTTCTTC. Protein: CASSLIGKGRGSYNEQFF.

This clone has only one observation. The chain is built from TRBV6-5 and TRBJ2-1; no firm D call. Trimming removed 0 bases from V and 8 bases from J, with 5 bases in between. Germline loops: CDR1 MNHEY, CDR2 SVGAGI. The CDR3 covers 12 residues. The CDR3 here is CASSYSRDEQFF. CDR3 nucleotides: TGTGCCAGCAGTTACTCGCGCGATGAGCAGTTCTTC.

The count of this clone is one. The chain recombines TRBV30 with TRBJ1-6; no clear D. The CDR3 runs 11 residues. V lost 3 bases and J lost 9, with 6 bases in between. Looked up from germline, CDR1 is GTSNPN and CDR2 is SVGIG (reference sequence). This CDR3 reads CAWRRGSPLHF. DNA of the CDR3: TGTGCCTGGAGGCGCGGTTCACCCCTCCACTTT.

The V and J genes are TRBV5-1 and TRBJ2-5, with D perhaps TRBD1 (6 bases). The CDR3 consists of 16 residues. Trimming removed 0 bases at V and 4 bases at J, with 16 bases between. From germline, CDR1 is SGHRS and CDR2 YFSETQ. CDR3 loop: CASSLADSGRGETQYF. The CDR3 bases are TGCGCCAGCAGCTTGGCGGACAGCGGAAGGGGAGAGACCCAGTACTTC.

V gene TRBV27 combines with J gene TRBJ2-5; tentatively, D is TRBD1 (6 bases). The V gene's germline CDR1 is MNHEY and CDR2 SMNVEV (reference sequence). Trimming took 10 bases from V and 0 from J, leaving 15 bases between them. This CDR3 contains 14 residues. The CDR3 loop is CATGQRRYQETQYF. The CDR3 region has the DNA TGTGCCACCGGACAGCGAAGGTACCAAGAGACCCAGTACTTC.

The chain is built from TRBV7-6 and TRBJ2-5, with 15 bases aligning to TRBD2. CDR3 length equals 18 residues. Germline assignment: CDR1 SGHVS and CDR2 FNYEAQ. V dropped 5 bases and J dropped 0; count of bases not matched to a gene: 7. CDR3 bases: TGTGCCAGCAGCCCCATGGGACTAGCGGGGGGCTACCAAGAGACCCAGTACTTC. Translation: CASSPMGLAGGYQETQYF.

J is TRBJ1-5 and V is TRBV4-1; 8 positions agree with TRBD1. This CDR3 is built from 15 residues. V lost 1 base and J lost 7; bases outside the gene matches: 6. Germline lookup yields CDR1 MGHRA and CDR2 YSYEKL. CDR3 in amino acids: CASSQGDTGGQPQHF. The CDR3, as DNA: TGCGCCAGCAGCCAAGGTGATACAGGGGGACAGCCCCAGCATTTT.

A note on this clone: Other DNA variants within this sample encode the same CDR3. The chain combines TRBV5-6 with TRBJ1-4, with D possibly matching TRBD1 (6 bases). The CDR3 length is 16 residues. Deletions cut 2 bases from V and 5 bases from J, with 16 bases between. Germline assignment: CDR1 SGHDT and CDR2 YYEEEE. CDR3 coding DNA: TGTGCCAGCAGCTTATCTGTTAACAGGGAGAATGAAAAACTGTTTTTT. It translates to CASSLSVNRENEKLFF. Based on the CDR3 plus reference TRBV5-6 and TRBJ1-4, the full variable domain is DAGVTQSPTHLIKTRGQQVTLRCSPKSGHDTVSWYQQALGQGPQFIFQYYEEEERQRGNFPDRFSGHQFPNYSSELNVNALLLGDSALYLCASSLSVNRENEKLFFGSGTQLSVL.

CDR3 nucleotides: TGTGCCAGCAGTTTATCGTGGACACAGAGCACAGATACGCAGTATTTT. Translation: CASSLSWTQSTDTQYF. V gene TRBV27 combines with J gene TRBJ2-3; weak D call: TRBD1 (5 bases). Trimming left V 0 bases short and J 0 bases short, with 10 bases between. CDR1 MNHEY and CDR2 SMNVEV come from the germline V gene (reference sequence). The CDR3 totals 16 residues.

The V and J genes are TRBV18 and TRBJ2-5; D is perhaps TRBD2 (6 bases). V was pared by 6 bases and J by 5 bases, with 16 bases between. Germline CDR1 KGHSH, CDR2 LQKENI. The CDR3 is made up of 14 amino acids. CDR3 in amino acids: CASSRGMVRETQYF. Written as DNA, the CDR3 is TGTGCCAGCTCTCGGGGGATGGTGCGGGAGACCCAGTACTTC.

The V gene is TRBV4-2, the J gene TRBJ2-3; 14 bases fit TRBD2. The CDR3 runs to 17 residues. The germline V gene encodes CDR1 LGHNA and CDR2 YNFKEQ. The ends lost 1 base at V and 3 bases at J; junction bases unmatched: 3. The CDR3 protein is CASSQVGTSGGTDTQYF. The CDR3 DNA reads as TGTGCCAGCAGCCAAGTCGGGACTAGCGGGGGTACAGATACGCAGTATTTT.

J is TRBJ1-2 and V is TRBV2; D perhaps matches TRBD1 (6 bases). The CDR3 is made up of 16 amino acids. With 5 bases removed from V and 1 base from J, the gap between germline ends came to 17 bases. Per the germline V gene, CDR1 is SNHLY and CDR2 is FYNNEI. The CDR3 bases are TGTGCCAGCAGTCGGGAATCAGGGGACTATAACTATGGCTACACCTTC. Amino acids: CASSRESGDYNYGYTF.

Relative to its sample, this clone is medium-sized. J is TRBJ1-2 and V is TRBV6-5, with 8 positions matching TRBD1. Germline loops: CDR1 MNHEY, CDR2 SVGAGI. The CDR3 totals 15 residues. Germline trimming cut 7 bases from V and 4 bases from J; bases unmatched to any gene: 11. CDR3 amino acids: CASTKTGGEAYGYTF. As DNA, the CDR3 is TGTGCCAGCACCAAAACAGGGGGAGAGGCCTATGGCTACACCTTC.

CDR3 in DNA: TGTGCCAGCAGCCAAGAAGCCAAGCGGGGGGCAGATACGCAGTATTTT. Its protein product is CASSQEAKRGADTQYF. The chain uses TRBV4-2 and TRBJ2-3, with 9 bases aligning to TRBD2. CDR1 is LGHNA, CDR2 YNFKEQ, per germline. The CDR3 loop spans 16 amino acids. V trimming: 0 bases; J trimming: 4 bases; junction bases outside the gene matches: 5.

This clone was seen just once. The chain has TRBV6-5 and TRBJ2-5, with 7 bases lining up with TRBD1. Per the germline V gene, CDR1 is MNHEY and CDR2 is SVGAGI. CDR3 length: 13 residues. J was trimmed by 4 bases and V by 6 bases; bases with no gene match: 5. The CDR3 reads CASRQGLGETQYF. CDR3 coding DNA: TGTGCCAGCAGACAGGGGCTGGGAGAGACCCAGTACTTC.

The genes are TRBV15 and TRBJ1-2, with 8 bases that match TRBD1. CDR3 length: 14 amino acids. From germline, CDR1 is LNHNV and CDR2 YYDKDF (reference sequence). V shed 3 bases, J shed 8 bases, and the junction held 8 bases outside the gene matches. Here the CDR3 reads CATSSRTGPSGYTF. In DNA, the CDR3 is TGTGCCACCAGCAGTCGGACAGGGCCGTCCGGCTACACCTTC.

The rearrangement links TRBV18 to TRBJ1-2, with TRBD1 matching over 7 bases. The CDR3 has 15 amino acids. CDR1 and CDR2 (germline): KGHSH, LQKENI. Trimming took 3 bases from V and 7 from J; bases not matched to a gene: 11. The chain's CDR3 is CASSPVESNRGGYTF. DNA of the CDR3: TGTGCCAGCTCACCCGTTGAGTCCAACAGGGGTGGCTACACCTTC.

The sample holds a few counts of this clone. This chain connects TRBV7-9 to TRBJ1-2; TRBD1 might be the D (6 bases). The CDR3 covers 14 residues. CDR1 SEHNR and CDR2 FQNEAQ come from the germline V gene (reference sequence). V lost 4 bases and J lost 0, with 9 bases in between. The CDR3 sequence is CASSSGTTNYGYTF. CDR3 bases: TGTGCCAGCAGCTCCGGGACAACTAACTATGGCTACACCTTC.

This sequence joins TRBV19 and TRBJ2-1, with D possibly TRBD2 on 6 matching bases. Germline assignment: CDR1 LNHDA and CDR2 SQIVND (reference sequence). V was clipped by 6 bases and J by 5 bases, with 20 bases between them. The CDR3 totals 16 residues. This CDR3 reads CASRYGWRETHNEQFF. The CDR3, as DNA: TGTGCCAGTAGGTATGGCTGGCGGGAAACACACAATGAGCAGTTCTTC.